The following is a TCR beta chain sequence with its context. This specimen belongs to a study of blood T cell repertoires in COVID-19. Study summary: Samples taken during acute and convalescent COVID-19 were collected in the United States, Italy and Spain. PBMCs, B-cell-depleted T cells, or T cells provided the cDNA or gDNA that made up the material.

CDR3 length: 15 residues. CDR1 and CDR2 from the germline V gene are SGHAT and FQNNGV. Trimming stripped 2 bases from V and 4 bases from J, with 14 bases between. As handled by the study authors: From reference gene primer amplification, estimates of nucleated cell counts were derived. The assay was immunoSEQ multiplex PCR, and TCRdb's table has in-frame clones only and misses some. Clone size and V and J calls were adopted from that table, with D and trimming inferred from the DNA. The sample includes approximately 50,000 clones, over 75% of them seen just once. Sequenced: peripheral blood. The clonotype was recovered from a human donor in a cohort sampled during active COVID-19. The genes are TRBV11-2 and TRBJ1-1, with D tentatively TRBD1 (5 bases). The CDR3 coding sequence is TGTGCCAGCAGCTTATTTTCGGGGGTTGGCACTGAAGCTTTCTTT. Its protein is CASSLFSGVGTEAFF.